The clone carrying this TCR beta chain has more than one count but fewer than ten. Antigen: not known. The library was made from cDNA and included unique molecular identifiers. TCRdb analysed the PCR reads with MiXCR anew, one entry per CDR3 protein. The sample has approximately 350,000 distinct CDR3 sequences, approximately 38% seen once. This sample was taken from a study of post-analysis software for immune sequencing data. The CDR3 consists of 16 residues. CDR1 KGHSH and CDR2 LQKENI come from the germline V gene. With 6 bases removed from V and 1 base from J, the gap between germline ends came to 13 bases. Overall study results and limits: Five TRBV segments, including TRBV5-6, TRBV5-1 and TRBV20-1, were more frequent in patients than controls.

Sequencing was done on a sample of blood. V usage is TRBV18 and J usage is TRBJ2-6, with a tentative D call TRBD1 (6 bases). This receptor was taken from a girl aged 5 to 17 with multiple sclerosis. The CDR3 protein is CASSLWDISGANVLTF. CDR3 sequence (DNA): TGTGCCAGCTCCCTCTGGGACATTTCTGGGGCCAACGTCCTGACTTTC.